The present entry profiles one T cell receptor beta chain with its context. Its matching antigen is unknown. The sample is drawn from a study of cytomegalovirus exposure and HLA in healthy donors. Healthy people donating bone marrow made up the donors. Germline-derived CDR1 and CDR2 are SNHLY and FYNNEI. With V trimmed by 4 bases and J by 4 bases, 6 bases remained unmatched. The CDR3 covers 14 residues. General study findings and limits: The majority of TCR sequences were rare, yet some public TCRs appeared in many donors. Immune exposure information comprised only CMV serostatus.

The PCR employed 60 Vbeta primers together with 13 Jbeta primers. Sequencing used immunoSEQ multiplex PCR; TCRdb keeps in-frame clones, though not all of them. This sample has 90,000 to 120,000 clones, with under 80% found just once. Sequences were obtained from PBMCs. V and J are TRBV2 and TRBJ1-2, with 7 bases identical to TRBD1. The receptor comes from a woman in her forties or fifties in good health and CMV-seropositive. The CDR3 DNA follows: TGTGCCAGCAGTGTCGGACAGGAGGGCTATGGCTACACCTTC. Its protein product is CASSVGQEGYGYTF.